This entry features one T cell receptor beta chain sequence. This sample was included in a study of neurological immune-mediated disorders. The trim removed 5 bases at V and 3 bases at J, leaving 6 bases unmatched. Germline V gene sequence: CDR1 DFQATT, CDR2 SNEGSKA (reference sequence). The CDR3 runs 15 residues. 5'RACE employing 10-nucleotide random UMIs yielded the cDNA. TCRdb passed the 5' RACE reads through MiXCR, listing each CDR3 protein once. This table has 15,000 or so distinct CDR3 sequences, about 20% appearing once. The sequence came from a man aged 50 or older in good health. This chain links TRBV20-1 with TRBJ2-3; 12 bases match TRBD2. Input material: PBMCs. The CDR3 sequence is CSAFLAGGRTDTQYF. The CDR3 DNA reads as TGCAGTGCTTTTCTAGCGGGAGGGCGGACAGATACGCAGTATTTT.